Below, one T cell receptor beta chain is given with its context. TCRdb used MiXCR to reprocess the PCR reads, holding one entry per CDR3 protein. The sample yields about 15,000 distinct CDR3 sequences, under 70% seen once. This CDR3 is 14 amino acids long. V lost 3 bases to trimming and J lost 0 bases, with 6 bases between them. CDR1 MDHEN and CDR2 SYDVKM come from the germline V gene. The data were taken from a study of tumor-infiltrating lymphocytes in oesophageal squamous cell carcinoma. Sequencing used esophageal tumor tissue. The TCR comes from a female donor with esophageal squamous cell carcinoma. The J gene is TRBJ2-1, the V gene TRBV28; no definite D call. CDR3 amino acids: CASSFGNSYNEQFF. CDR3 DNA sequence: TGTGCCAGCAGTTTCGGCAACTCCTACAATGAGCAGTTCTTC.